One and the same sample provided the 16 T cell receptor beta chains below, sequenced in a study of cytomegalovirus exposure and HLA in healthy donors. The repertoire was sequenced with immunoSEQ multiplex PCR; TCRdb's copy has only in-frame clones and lacks some. The repertoire holds around 300,000 clones, with around 90% as singletons. The sample taken for sequencing was PBMCs. These receptors were taken from a man aged 25-45 years in good health and CMV-seronegative.

This CDR3 reads CASRPDGSNQPQHF. CDR3 nucleotides: TGTGCCAGCAGACCCGACGGGAGCAATCAGCCCCAGCATTTT. This chain links TRBV6-5 with TRBJ1-5; D call uncertain. CDR1 MNHEY and CDR2 SVGAGI come from the germline V gene. This CDR3 is 14 amino acids long. V lost 6 bases to trimming and J lost 1 base, with 10 bases between them.

The chain couples TRBV2 to TRBJ2-1, with D maybe TRBD1 (8 bases). Germline V gene sequence: CDR1 SNHLY, CDR2 FYNNEI. The CDR3 loop spans 22 amino acids. Trimming cost V 2 bases and J 4 bases, with 33 bases left between them. The CDR3 coding sequence is TGTGCCAGCAGTGAAATGAGGCCCAGTAGGTCCCAGGACAGGGAGGGTTACAATGAGCAGTTCTTC. Its translation: CASSEMRPSRSQDREGYNEQFF.

The rearrangement uses TRBV11-3 and TRBJ1-2, with 8 positions matching TRBD1. The ends lost 1 base at V and 8 bases at J; junction bases unmatched: 9. CDR1 is SGHNT and CDR2 is YENEEA in the germline V gene. The CDR3 is 15 residues long. The DNA for the CDR3 is TGTGCCAGCAGCTTAGTAAGTTGCAGGGGGCGCGGCTACACCTTC. Amino acid sequence: CASSLVSCRGRGYTF. The variable domain in full, completed from reference TRBV11-3 and TRBJ1-2, reads EAGVVQSPRYKIIEKKQPVAFWCNPISGHNTLYWYLQNLGQGPELLIRYENEEAVDDSQLPKDRFSAERLKGVDSTLKIQPAELGDSAVYLCASSLVSCRGRGYTFGSGTRLTVV.

The chain couples TRBV7-9 to TRBJ2-5; 7 nucleotides match TRBD1. The trim removed 5 bases at V and 4 bases at J, leaving 7 bases unmatched. The CDR3 runs 14 residues. Germline V gene data show CDR1 as SEHNR and CDR2 as FQNEAQ (reference sequence). The CDR3 nucleotides read TGTGCCAGCAGCACCCCAGGGGACAGAGAGACCCAGTACTTC. Encoded protein: CASSTPGDRETQYF.

The chain joins TRBV4-3 to TRBJ2-3; D is possibly TRBD2 (5 bases). This CDR3 is built from 13 residues. V lost 4 bases and J lost 3, with 8 bases in between. Per the germline V gene, CDR1 is LGHNA and CDR2 is YSLEER. The CDR3 coding sequence is TGCGCCAGCAGCCGCTGGGAGACAGATACGCAGTATTTT. Its protein product is CASSRWETDTQYF.

V is TRBV19 and J is TRBJ1-5; tentatively, D is TRBD1 (5 bases). The CDR3 runs 16 residues. Trimming took off 6 bases at V and 3 bases at J, with 18 bases between the two ends. Germline-derived CDR1 and CDR2 are LNHDA and SQIVND (reference sequence). CDR3: CASSPQGGVYNQPQHF. The CDR3 DNA follows: TGTGCCAGTAGCCCTCAGGGAGGAGTGTACAATCAGCCCCAGCATTTT.

A single count supports this clone. The V call is TRBV27, the J call TRBJ2-5, with D maybe TRBD2 (6 bases). This CDR3 is built from 15 residues. Trimming cost V 0 bases and J 2 bases, with 10 bases left between them. The germline V gene has CDR1 MNHEY and CDR2 SMNVEV (reference sequence). The CDR3 nucleotides are TGTGCCAGCAGTTTATCGGGGGGTTGGCAAGAGACCCAGTACTTC. Amino acid sequence: CASSLSGGWQETQYF.

The count of this clone is one. V and J are TRBV30 and TRBJ2-4; TRBD2 matches 8 bases. The ends lost 4 bases at V and 6 bases at J; junction bases unmatched: 8. The CDR3 covers 14 residues. Germline CDR1 is GTSNPN and CDR2 is SVGIG (reference sequence). CDR3 amino acids: CAWTGGGSRNIQYF. The CDR3 DNA sequence: TGTGCCTGGACCGGGGGGGGGTCCCGAAACATTCAGTACTTC.

The gene calls are TRBV27 and TRBJ2-7; D might be TRBD2 (5 bases). Germline V gives CDR1 MNHEY, CDR2 SMNVEV (reference sequence). Trimming cost V 7 bases and J 5 bases, with 15 bases left between them. This CDR3 contains 13 residues. This CDR3 is CASKRAEGDEQYF. The CDR3 DNA follows: TGTGCCAGCAAACGGGCAGAGGGAGACGAGCAGTACTTC.

The chain combines TRBV11-2 with TRBJ2-7; 7 bases align to TRBD1. The CDR3 totals 12 residues. The V gene end was trimmed by 9 bases and the J gene end by 6 bases; junction bases not matched to a gene: 8. In germline, CDR1 is SGHAT, CDR2 FQNNGV. CDR3 loop: CASSRQGPEQYF. CDR3 bases: TGTGCCAGTAGCAGACAGGGTCCCGAGCAGTACTTC.

This CDR3 is CASSPSPLYEQYF. The DNA of the CDR3 is TGCGCCAGCAGCCCTAGTCCTCTCTACGAGCAGTACTTC. The chain employs TRBV4-3 and TRBJ2-7; D not resolved. The length of the CDR3 is 13 residues. V gave up 4 bases and J gave up 3 bases, with 10 bases separating them. CDR1 and CDR2 (germline): LGHNA, YSLEER.

Concerning this clone itself: The CDR3 carries no conserved terminal phenylalanine or tryptophan, so it likely arises from a read error. The limits of the CDR3 on the DNA are not certain, so only TCRdb's listed CDR3 is given. The chain joins TRBV6-6 to TRBJ1-1; the listed D gene, TRBD1, was not tested against the DNA. Germline assignment: CDR1 MNHNY and CDR2 SVGAGI (reference sequence). Termini included, the CDR3 measures 12 amino acids. The CDR3 spells CASSYTGQGRGI.

This chain connects TRBV10-1 to TRBJ1-1, with D possibly TRBD1 on 6 matching bases. Germline V CDR1 and CDR2: WNHNN, SYGVQD (reference sequence). V was trimmed by 2 bases and J by 3 bases, leaving 16 bases between them. CDR3 length: 16 residues. CDR3 in DNA: TGCGCCAGCAGTGAGCTCGGGGGGGCTAGGTACACTGAAGCTTTCTTT. Translation: CASSELGGARYTEAFF.

The V gene is TRBV2, the J gene TRBJ2-7; D might be TRBD1 (5 bases). The CDR3 length is 15 residues. From germline, CDR1 is SNHLY and CDR2 FYNNEI. V gave up 2 bases and J gave up 3 bases, with 14 bases separating them. The CDR3 sequence is CASSEFGRERYEQYF. CDR3 DNA sequence: TGTGCCAGCAGTGAATTCGGCAGGGAACGCTACGAGCAGTACTTC.

This clone appeared once. DNA for the CDR3: TGTGCCAGCAGCGTAGAAGCATACGGGGACAGGGGGAAAGGCTACACCTTC. Translation gives CASSVEAYGDRGKGYTF. This chain uses TRBV9 with TRBJ1-2, with 11 bases fitting TRBD1. V lost 0 bases and J lost 8; bases outside the gene matches: 12. The CDR3 length is 17 residues. In germline, CDR1 is SGDLS, CDR2 YYNGEE.

V usage is TRBV5-5 and J usage is TRBJ1-2; TRBD1 aligns across 8 bases. The V and J ends lost 5 bases and 6 bases, in that order; junction bases with no gene match: 9. CDR1 is SGHKS and CDR2 is YYEKEE in the germline V gene (reference sequence). CDR3 length: 14 residues. CDR3: CASSFEAGGDGYTF. The CDR3 DNA reads as TGTGCCAGCAGTTTTGAGGCAGGGGGCGATGGCTACACCTTC.